This record covers a single T cell receptor beta chain. TCRdb's copy holds only in-frame clones and misses some; the assay was immunoSEQ multiplex PCR. Of a few hundred thousand clones detected, about nine tenths appear once; the ten largest clones hold roughly 7.1%. The CDR3 spans 16 residues. Per the germline V gene, CDR1 is SNHLY and CDR2 is FYNNEI. The junction had 4 bases not matched to a gene; V was cut back by 7 bases and J by 0 bases. This record comes from a study of blood T cell repertoires in COVID-19. The rearrangement joins TRBV2 to TRBJ1-6, with TRBD1 matching 9 bases. The sequenced sample consisted of PBMCs or T cells enriched from blood (not recorded which). The TCR sequence derives from a man aged 25 to 45 in a cohort exposed to, infected with or recovered from COVID-19 (not recorded which). CDR3 amino acids: CASTRQGGSYNSPLHF. The CDR3 nucleotides are TGTGCCAGCACAAGACAGGGGGGCTCCTATAATTCACCCCTCCACTTT.